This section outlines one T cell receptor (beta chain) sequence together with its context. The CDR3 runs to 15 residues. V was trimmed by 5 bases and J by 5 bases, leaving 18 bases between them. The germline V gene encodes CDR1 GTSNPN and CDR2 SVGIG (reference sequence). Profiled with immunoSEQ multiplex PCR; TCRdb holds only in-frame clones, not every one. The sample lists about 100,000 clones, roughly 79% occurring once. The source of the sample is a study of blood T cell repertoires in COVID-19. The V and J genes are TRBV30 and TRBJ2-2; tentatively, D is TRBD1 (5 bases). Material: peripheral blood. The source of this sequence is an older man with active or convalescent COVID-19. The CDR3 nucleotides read TGTGCCTGGCTACCCCGCCCAGGGCGGACCGGGGAGCTGTTTTTT. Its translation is CAWLPRPGRTGELFF.